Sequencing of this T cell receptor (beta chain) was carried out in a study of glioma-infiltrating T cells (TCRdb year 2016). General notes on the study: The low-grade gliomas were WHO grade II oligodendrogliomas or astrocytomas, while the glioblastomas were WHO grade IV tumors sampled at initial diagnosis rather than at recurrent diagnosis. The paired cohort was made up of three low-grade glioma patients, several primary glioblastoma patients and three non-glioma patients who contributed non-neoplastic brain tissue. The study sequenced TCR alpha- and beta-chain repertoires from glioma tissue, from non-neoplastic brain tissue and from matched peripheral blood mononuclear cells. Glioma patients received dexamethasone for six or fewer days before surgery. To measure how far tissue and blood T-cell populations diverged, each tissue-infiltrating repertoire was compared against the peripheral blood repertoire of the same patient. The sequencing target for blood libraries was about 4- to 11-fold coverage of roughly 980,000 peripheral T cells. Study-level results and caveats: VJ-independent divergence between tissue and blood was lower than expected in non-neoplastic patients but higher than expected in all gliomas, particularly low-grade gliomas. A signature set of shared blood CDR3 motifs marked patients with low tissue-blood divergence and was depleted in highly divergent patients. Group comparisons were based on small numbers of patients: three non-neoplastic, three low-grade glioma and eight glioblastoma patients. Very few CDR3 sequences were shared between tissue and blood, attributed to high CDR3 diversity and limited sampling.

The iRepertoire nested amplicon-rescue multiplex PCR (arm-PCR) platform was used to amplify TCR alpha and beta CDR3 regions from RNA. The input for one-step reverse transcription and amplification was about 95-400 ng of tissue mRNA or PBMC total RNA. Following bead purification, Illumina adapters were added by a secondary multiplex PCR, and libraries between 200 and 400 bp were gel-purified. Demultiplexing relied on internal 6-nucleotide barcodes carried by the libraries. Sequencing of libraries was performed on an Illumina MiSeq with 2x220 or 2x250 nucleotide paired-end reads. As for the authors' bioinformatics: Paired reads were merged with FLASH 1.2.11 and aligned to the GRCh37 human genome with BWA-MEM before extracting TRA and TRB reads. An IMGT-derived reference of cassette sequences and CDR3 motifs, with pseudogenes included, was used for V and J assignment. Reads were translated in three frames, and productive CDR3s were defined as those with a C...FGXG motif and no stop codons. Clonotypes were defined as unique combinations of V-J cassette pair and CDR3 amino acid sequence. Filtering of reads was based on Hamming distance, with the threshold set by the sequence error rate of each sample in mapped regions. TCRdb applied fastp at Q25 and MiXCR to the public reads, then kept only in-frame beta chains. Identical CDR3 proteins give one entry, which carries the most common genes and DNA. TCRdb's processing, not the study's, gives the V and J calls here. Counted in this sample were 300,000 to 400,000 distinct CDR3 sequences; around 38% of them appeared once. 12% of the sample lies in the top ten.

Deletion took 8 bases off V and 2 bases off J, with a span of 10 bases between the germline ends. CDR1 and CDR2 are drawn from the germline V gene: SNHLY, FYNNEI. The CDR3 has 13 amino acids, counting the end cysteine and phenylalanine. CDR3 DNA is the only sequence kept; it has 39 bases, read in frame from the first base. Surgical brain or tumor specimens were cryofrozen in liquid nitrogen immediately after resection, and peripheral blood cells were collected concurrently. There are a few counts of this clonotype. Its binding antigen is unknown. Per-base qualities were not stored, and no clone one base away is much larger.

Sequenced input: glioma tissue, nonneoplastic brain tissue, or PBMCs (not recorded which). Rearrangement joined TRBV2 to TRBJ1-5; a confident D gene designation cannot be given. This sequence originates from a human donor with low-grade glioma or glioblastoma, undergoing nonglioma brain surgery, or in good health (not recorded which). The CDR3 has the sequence CASHLGGNQPQHF. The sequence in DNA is TGTGCCAGCCATCTGGGAGGCAATCAGCCCCAGCATTTT.